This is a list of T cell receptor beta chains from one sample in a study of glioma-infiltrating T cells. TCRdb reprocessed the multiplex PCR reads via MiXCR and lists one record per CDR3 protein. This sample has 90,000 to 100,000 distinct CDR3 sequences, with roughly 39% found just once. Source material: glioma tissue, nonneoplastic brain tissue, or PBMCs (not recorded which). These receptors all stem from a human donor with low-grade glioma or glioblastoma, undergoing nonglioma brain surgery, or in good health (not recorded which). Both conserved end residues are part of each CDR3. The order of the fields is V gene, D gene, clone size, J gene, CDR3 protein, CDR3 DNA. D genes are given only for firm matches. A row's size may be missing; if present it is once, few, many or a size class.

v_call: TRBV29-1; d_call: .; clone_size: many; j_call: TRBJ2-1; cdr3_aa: CSVGGTYNEQFF; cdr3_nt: TGCAGCGTTGGGGGGACGTACAATGAGCAGTTCTTC
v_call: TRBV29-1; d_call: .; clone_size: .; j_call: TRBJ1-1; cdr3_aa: CSAGKGYTGAFF; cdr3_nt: TGCAGCGCCGGCAAGGGGTACACTGGAGCTTTCTTT
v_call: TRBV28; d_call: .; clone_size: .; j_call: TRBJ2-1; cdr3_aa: CASATSTDYNEQFF; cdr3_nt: TGTGCCAGCGCCACCTCCACGGACTACAATGAGCAGTTCTTC
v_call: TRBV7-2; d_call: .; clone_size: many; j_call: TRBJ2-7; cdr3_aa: CASSLRSAGYEQYF; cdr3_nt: TGTGCCAGCAGCTTACGCTCCGCGGGCTACGAGCAGTACTTC
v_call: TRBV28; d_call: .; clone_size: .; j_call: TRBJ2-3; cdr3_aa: CASSLDVLGGGTDTQYF; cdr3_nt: TGTGCCAGCAGTTTAGACGTTTTGGGGGGCGGCACAGATACGCAGTATTTT
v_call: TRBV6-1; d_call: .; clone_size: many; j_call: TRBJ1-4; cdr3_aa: CASRNLLPGPKLAGEKLFF; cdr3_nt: TGTGCCAGCAGAAATCTCCTCCCGGGACCCAAACTTGCGGGTGAAAAACTGTTTTTT
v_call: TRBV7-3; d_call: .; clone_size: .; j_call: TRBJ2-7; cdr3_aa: CASSLNPDYEQNF; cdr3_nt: TGCGCCAGCAGCTTAAATCCAGACTACGAGCAGAACTTC
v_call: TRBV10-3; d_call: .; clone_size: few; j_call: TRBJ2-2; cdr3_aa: CAISESVDSASAGELFF; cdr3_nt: TGTGCCATCAGTGAGTCGGTGGACAGCGCGAGCGCCGGGGAGCTGTTTTTT
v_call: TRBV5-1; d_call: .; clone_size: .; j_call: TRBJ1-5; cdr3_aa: CASSIQSSTDTQHF; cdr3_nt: TGCGCCAGCAGTATACAATCTAGCACAGATACGCAGCATTTT
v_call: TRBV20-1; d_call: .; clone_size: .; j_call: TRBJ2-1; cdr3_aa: CSASQLEGENIQFF; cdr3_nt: TGCAGTGCTAGCCAACTAGAGGGCGAGAACATTCAGTTCTTC
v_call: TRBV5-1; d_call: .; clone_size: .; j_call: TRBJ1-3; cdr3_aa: CASSSTGSGNTIHF; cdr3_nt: TGCGCCAGCAGCTCGACAGGCTCTGGAAACACCATACATTTT
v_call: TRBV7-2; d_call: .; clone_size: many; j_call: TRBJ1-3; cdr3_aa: CASSSGTGNTIYF; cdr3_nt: TGTGCCAGCAGCTCGGGGACAGGAAACACCATATATTTT
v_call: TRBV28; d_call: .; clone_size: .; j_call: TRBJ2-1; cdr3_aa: CASSFTGGPGNEQFF; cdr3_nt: TGTGCCAGCAGTTTTACCGGAGGGCCCGGCAATGAGCAGTTCTTC
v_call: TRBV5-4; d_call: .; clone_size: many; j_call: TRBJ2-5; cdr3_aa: CASSLGTAQETQYF; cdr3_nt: TGTGCCAGCAGCTTGGGGACGGCCCAAGAGACCCAGTACTTC
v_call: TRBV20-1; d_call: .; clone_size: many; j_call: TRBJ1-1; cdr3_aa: CSARALGVLMTEAFF; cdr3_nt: TGCAGTGCTAGAGCACTTGGGGTGTTGATGACTGAAGCTTTCTTT
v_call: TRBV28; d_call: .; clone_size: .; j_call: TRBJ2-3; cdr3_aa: CASSLAGTRATDTQYF; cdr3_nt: TGTGCCAGCAGTTTAGCCGGGACAAGAGCTACAGATACGCAGTATTTT
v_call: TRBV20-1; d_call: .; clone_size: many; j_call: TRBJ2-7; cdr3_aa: CSARSELGTKNYEQYF; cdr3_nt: TGCAGTGCTAGATCCGAACTCGGGACAAAGAACTACGAGCAGTACTTC
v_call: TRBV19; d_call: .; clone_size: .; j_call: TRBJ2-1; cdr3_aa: CASSISTGYNEQFF; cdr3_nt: TGTGCCAGTAGTATCTCGACAGGATACAATGAGCAGTTCTTC
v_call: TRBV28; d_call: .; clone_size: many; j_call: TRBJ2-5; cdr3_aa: CASSFVGVETQYF; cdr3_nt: TGTGCCAGCAGTTTCGTGGGGGTGGAGACCCAGTACTTC
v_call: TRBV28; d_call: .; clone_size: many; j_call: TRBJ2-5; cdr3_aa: CASSLPQVETQYF; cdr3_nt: TGTGCCAGCAGTTTACCTCAGGTGGAGACCCAGTACTTC
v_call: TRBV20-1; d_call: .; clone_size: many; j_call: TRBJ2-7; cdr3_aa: CSANRAGRYEQYF; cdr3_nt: TGCAGTGCGAACCGGGCCGGCCGATACGAGCAGTACTTC
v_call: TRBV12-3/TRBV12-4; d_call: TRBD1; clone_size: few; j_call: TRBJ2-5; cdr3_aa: CASSPTGTVAETQYF; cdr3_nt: TGTGCCAGCAGTCCGACAGGGACGGTCGCGGAGACCCAGTACTTC
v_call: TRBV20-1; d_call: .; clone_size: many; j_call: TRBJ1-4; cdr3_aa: CSAGVGATNEKLFF; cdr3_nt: TGCAGTGCCGGGGTGGGGGCGACTAATGAAAAACTGTTTTTT
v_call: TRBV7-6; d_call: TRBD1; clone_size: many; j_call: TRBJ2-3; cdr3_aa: CASSLGQGAAPTDTQYF; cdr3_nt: TGTGCCAGCAGCCTGGGACAGGGGGCTGCCCCCACAGATACGCAGTATTTT
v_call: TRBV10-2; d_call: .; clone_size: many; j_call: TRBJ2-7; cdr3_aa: CASSDRDSTYEQYF; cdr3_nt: TGCGCCAGCAGTGACCGGGACTCAACCTACGAGCAGTACTTC
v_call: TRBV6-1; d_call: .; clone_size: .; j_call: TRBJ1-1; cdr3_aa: CASGPRTRREAFF; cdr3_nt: TGTGCCAGCGGTCCCCGGACACGTCGTGAAGCTTTCTTC
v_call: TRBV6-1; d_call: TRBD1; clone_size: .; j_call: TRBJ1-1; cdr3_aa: CASRRNEGAALF; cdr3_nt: TGTGCCAGCAGGCGCAACGAGGGGGCTGCTTTGTTT
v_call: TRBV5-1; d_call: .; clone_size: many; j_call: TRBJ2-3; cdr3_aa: CASSLAGNPTDTQYF; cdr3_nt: TGCGCCAGCAGCTTGGCCGGGAATCCCACAGATACGCAGTATTTT
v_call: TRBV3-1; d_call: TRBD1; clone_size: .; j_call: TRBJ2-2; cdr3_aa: CASSRTGGYSTGELFF; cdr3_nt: TGTGCCAGCAGCCGGACAGGGGGCTACAGCACCGGGGAGCTGTTTTTT
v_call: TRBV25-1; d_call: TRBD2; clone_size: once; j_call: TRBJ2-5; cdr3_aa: CASSAGGRETQYF; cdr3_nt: TGTGCCAGCAGTGCGGGGGGGCGAGAGACCCAGTACTTC
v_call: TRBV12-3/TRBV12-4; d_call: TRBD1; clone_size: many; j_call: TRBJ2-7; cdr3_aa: CASSLEAGGLDEQYF; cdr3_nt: TGTGCCAGCAGTTTAGAGGCAGGGGGCCTGGACGAGCAGTACTTC
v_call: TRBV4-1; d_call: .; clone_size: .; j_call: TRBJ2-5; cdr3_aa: CASSRDMGQETQYF; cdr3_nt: TGCGCCAGCAGCCGGGACATGGGACAAGAGACCCAGTACTTC
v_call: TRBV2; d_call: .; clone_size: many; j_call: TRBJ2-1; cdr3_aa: CASRASDGSYNEQFF; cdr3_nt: TGTGCCAGCAGAGCTAGCGATGGTTCCTACAATGAGCAGTTCTTC
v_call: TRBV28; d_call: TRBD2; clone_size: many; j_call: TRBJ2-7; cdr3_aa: CATTWAGGYEQYF; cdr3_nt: TGTGCCACCACCTGGGCGGGGGGGTACGAGCAGTACTTC
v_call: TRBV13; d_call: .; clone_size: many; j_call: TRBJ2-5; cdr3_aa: CASSSLGTQYF; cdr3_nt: TGTGCCAGCAGCTCCTTGGGGACCCAGTACTTC
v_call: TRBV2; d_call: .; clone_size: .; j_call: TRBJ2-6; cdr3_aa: CASTGTGANVLTF; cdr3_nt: TGTGCCAGCACAGGGACTGGGGCCAACGTCCTGACTTTC
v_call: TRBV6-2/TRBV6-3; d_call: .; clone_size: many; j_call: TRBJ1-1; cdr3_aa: CASSFLGFMNTEAFF; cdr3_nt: TGTGCCAGCAGTTTTCTAGGGTTCATGAACACTGAAGCTTTCTTT
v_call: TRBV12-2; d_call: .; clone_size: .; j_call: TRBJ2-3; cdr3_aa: CARPADTQYF; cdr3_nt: TGTGCAAGGCCAGCAGATACGCAGTATTTT
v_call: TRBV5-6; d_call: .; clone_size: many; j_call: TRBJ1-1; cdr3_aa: CASSLPGGNTEAFF; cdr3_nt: TGTGCCAGCAGCTTGCCAGGCGGCAACACTGAAGCTTTCTTT
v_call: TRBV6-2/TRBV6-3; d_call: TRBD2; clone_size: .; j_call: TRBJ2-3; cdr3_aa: CASSYLAGGLDTQYF; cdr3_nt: TGTGCCAGCAGTTATCTAGCGGGAGGGTTAGATACGCAGTATTTT
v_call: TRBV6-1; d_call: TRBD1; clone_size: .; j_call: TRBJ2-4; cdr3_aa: CASRTDPGTGGNIQYF; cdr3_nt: TGTGCCAGCAGGACCGACCCGGGGACAGGGGGCAACATTCAGTACTTC
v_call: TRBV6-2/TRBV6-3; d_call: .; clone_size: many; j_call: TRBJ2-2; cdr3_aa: CASSYITRGPRPGELFF; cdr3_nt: TGTGCCAGCAGTTACATTACCCGGGGCCCACGACCCGGGGAGCTGTTTTTT